This section outlines one T cell receptor (beta chain) sequence together with its context. What this receptor recognizes is not known. A read error may produce the germline difference seen at one junction end. These data come from a study of blood T cell repertoires in COVID-19 (TCRdb year 2020). Notes on the research overall: Samples covering the acute and convalescent phases of COVID-19 were provided by collaborators in the United States, Italy and Spain. The prospective study material was composed of cDNA or gDNA derived from T cells, B-cell-depleted T cells, or PBMCs. Subjects who had been exposed to COVID-19, were actively infected with it, or had recovered from it provided the deeply sampled blood TCRbeta repertoires that made up the dataset. The repertoires were released in a freely available public database intended as a resource for research on the immune response to SARS-CoV-2. The samples were drawn from the first 160 participants of the ongoing ImmuneRACE study and from 1,254 subjects provided by 6 global collaborators. Sample metadata almost always included a de-identified subject ID, COVID-19 status, age in years and sex. Where available, HLA class I and class II types were obtained from metadata supplied by the sample provider rather than from assay-based typing.

TCRbeta CDR3 regions were amplified from genomic DNA using the immunoSEQ Assay, a bias-controlled multiplex PCR. The study's processing was this. Nucleated cell counts per sample were estimated from amplification of reference gene primers within the assay. Sequence reads were collapsed and filtered to measure the absolute abundance of every unique TCRbeta CDR3 rearrangement. For each sample, productive Simpson clonality was calculated by taking the square root of Simpson's diversity index across productive rearrangements. In its TCRdb copy, this immuneACCESS table keeps in-frame sequences only and misses some clones. Where compared with another copy, unresolved V genes explain less than half of these, and the others have no known cause. V and J calls and clone size come straight from that table; D and trimming were deduced from the DNA. The sample table records about 250,000 clones; 85% to 90% of these occur just once. The ten largest account for about 2.1% of the sample.

General findings and caveats noted by the study authors: The amount of clinical and demographic metadata varied by source and participant and was provided uncurated.

CDR1 KGHSH and CDR2 LQKENI are derived from the germline V gene. From the cysteine through the phenylalanine, the CDR3 covers 14 amino acids. The sequence is cut down to CDR3 DNA, 42 bases in frame from base 1. In Seattle, one collaborating source enrolled patients while the infection was active and tracked those patients longitudinally over the course of disease. Collaborating institutions collected whole blood in K2EDTA tubes following their own protocols. For TCRbeta analysis, collaborators shipped samples as frozen whole blood, isolated PBMCs, or DNA extracted from either of those sample types. The rearrangement joined TRBV18 to TRBJ1-5; the D gene cannot be named for sure. The TCR sequence derives from a woman in her sixties or seventies with COVID-19, enrolled during active disease. Input material: peripheral blood. The DNA is as follows: TGCGCCAGCTCACCAGACCGTTTCGGGCAGCCCCAGCATTTT. Translated, it gives CASSPDRFGQPQHF. The entire variable domain, with the stretches around the CDR3 drawn from the reference TRBV18 and TRBJ1-5 proteins, is NAGVMQNPRHLVRRRGQEARLRCSPMKGHSHVYWYRQLPEEGLKFMVYLQKENIIDESGMPKERFSAEFPKEGPSILRIQQVVRGDSAAYFCASSPDRFGQPQHFGDGTRLSIL.